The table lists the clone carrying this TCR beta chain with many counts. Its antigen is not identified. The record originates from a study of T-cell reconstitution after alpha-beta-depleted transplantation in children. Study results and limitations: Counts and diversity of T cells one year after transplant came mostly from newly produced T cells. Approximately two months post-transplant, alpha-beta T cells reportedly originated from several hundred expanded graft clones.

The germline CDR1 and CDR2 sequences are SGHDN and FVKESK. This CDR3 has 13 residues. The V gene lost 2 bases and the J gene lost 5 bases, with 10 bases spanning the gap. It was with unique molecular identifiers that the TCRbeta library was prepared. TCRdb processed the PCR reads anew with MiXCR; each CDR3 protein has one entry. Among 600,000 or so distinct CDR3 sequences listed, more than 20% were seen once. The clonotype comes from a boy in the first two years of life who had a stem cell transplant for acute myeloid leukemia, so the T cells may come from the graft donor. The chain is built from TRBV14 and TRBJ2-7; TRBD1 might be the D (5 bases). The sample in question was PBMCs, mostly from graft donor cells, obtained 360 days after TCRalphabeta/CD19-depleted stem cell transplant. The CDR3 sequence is CASSQTRANEQYF. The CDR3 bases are TGTGCCAGCAGCCAAACCAGGGCCAACGAGCAGTACTTC.